Listed below are T cell receptor beta chains from one sample, sequenced in a study of blood T cell repertoires in COVID-19. Measured with immunoSEQ multiplex PCR; TCRdb has only the in-frame clones, and not every one. The table records around 180,000 clones, 86% of them present only once. The sample consisted of peripheral blood. The receptors come from a man aged 65 to 85 with active or convalescent COVID-19. The CDR3 runs from the conserved cysteine through the conserved F or W. The order of the fields is V gene, J gene, D gene, CDR3 protein, CDR3 DNA. A D gene is named only where the DNA matches it firmly.

v_call: TRBV7-2; j_call: TRBJ1-5; d_call: NA; cdr3_aa: CASSLEVRSGQPQHF; cdr3_nt: TGTGCCAGCAGCTTAGAAGTTCGGTCGGGTCAGCCCCAGCATTTT
v_call: TRBV18; j_call: TRBJ2-7; d_call: TRBD1; cdr3_aa: CASSPPQGASIGSYEQYF; cdr3_nt: TGTGCCAGCTCACCTCCCCAGGGGGCGTCTATAGGCTCCTACGAGCAGTACTTC
v_call: TRBV27; j_call: TRBJ1-2; d_call: NA; cdr3_aa: CASTPDRPELGGYTF; cdr3_nt: TGTGCCAGCACCCCTGACAGACCCGAATTGGGTGGCTACACCTTC
v_call: TRBV3-1/TRBV3-2; j_call: TRBJ2-1; d_call: NA; cdr3_aa: CASSQGAWGVDEQFF; cdr3_nt: TGTGCCAGCAGCCAAGGCGCCTGGGGGGTGGATGAGCAGTTCTTC
v_call: TRBV19; j_call: TRBJ2-1; d_call: TRBD1; cdr3_aa: CASRGDRDNEQFF; cdr3_nt: TGTGCCAGTAGGGGGGACAGGGACAATGAGCAGTTCTTC
v_call: TRBV18; j_call: TRBJ1-3; d_call: NA; cdr3_aa: CASSWTEGGNTIYF; cdr3_nt: TGTGCCAGCTCATGGACCGAGGGAGGAAACACCATATATTTT
v_call: TRBV7-2; j_call: TRBJ1-4; d_call: TRBD1; cdr3_aa: CASSSRTGLEEKLFF; cdr3_nt: TGTGCCAGCAGCTCGAGGACAGGGTTGGAGGAAAAACTGTTTTTT
v_call: TRBV28; j_call: TRBJ1-1; d_call: NA; cdr3_aa: CASSLIARGGNTEAFF; cdr3_nt: TGTGCCAGCAGCCTTATTGCTCGGGGGGGGAACACTGAAGCTTTCTTT
v_call: TRBV24-1; j_call: TRBJ2-1; d_call: NA; cdr3_aa: CATSDSRGPGDEQFF; cdr3_nt: TGTGCCACCAGTGATTCCCGGGGACCAGGGGATGAGCAGTTCTTC
v_call: TRBV18; j_call: TRBJ1-5; d_call: TRBD1; cdr3_aa: CASSQTGGVQPQHF; cdr3_nt: TGTGCCAGCTCACAGACAGGGGGCGTCCAGCCCCAGCATTTT
v_call: TRBV9; j_call: TRBJ2-6; d_call: NA; cdr3_aa: CASSVALGRLSSGANVLTF; cdr3_nt: TGTGCCAGCAGCGTAGCTCTCGGCAGGTTGAGCTCTGGGGCCAACGTCCTGACTTTC